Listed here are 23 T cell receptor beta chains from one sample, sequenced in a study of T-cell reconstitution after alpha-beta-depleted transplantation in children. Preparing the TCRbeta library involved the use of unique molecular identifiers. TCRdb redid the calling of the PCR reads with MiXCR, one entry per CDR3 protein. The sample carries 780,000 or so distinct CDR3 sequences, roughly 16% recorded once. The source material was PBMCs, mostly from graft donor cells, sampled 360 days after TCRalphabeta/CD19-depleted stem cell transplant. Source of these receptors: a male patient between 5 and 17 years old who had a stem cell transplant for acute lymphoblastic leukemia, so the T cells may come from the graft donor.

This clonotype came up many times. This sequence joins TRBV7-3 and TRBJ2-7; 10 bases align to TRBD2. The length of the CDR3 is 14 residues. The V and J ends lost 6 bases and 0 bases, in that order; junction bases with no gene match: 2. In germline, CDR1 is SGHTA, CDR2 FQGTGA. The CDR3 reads CASSSSGSSYEQYF. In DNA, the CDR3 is TGTGCCAGCAGTTCTAGCGGGAGCTCCTACGAGCAGTACTTC.

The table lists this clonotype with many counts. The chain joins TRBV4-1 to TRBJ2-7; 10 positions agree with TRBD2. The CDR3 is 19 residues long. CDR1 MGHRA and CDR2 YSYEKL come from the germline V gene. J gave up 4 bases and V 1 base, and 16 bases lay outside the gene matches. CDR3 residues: CASSQVRLAGVSGTYEQYF. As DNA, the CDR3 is TGCGCCAGCAGCCAAGTCAGGCTAGCGGGAGTTTCTGGGACATACGAGCAGTACTTC.

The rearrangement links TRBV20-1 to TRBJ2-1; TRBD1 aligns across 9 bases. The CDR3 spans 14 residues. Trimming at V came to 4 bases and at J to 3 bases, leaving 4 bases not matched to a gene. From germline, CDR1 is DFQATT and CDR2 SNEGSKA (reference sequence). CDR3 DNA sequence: TGCAGTGCTACCCGGGACAGGGACTACAATGAGCAGTTCTTC. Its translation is CSATRDRDYNEQFF.

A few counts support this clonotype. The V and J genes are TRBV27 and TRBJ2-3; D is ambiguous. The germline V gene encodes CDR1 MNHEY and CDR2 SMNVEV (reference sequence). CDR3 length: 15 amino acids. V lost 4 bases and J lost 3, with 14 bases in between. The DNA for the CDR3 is TGTGCCAGCAGTTCGCCCATTCTCCGTACAGATACGCAGTATTTT. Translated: CASSSPILRTDTQYF.

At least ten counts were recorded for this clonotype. The CDR3 DNA reads as TGTGCCAGCAGTTACGAAACGGGAGGCAACTACGAGCAGTACTTC. Translated: CASSYETGGNYEQYF. The rearrangement joins TRBV6-5 to TRBJ2-7; 7 bases fit TRBD2. The germline gives CDR1 MNHEY, CDR2 SVGAGI. CDR3 length: 15 amino acids. The ends lost 2 bases at V and 3 bases at J; junction bases unmatched: 7.

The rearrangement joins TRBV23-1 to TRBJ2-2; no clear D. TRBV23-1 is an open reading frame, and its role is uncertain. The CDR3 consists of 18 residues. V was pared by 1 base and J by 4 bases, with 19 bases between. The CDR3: CASSQLRPRRTTTGELFF. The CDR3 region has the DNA TGCGCCAGCAGTCAATTGAGGCCCCGTCGTACGACCACCGGGGAGCTGTTTTTT.

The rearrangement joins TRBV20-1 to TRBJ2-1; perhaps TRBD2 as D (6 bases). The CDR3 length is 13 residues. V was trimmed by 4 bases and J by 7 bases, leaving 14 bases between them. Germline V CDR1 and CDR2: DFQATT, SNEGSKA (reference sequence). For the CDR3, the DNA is TGCAGTGCTAATTGGGCGGGAAGGAATGAGCAGTTCTTC. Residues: CSANWAGRNEQFF.

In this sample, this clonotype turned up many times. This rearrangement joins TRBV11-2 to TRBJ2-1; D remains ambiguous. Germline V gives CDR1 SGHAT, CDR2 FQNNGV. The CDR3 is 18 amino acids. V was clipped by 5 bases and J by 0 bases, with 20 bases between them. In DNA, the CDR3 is TGTGCCAGCAGCCCCCTCCGCCAAACTGGCAGCTCCTACAATGAGCAGTTCTTC. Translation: CASSPLRQTGSSYNEQFF.

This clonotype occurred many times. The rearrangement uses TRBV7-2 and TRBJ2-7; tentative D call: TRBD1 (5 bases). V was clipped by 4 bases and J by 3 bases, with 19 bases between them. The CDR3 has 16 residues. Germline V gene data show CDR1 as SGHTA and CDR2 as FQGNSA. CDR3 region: CASSSSLAGSIYEQYF. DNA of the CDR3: TGTGCCAGCAGCTCAAGTCTGGCAGGGTCGATCTACGAGCAGTACTTC.

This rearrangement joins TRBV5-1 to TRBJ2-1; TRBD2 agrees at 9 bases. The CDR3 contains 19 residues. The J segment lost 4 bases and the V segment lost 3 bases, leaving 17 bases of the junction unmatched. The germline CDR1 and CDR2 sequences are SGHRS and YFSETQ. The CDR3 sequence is CASSSGGSGRGGRYNEQFF. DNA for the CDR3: TGCGCCAGCAGCTCTGGGGGTAGCGGGAGAGGCGGCAGATACAATGAGCAGTTCTTC.

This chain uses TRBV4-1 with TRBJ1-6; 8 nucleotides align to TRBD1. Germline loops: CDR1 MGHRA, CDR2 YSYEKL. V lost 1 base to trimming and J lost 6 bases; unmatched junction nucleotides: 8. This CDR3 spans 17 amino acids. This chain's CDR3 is CASSQADRAEFNSPLHF. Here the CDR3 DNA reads TGCGCCAGCAGCCAAGCGGACAGGGCCGAATTTAATTCACCCCTCCACTTT.

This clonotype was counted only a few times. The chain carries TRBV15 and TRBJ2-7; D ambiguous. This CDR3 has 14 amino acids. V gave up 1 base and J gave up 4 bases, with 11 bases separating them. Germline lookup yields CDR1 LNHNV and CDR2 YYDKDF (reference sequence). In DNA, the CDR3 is TGTGCCACCAGCAGAGTATCGACCGTGTACGAGCAGTACTTC. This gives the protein CATSRVSTVYEQYF.

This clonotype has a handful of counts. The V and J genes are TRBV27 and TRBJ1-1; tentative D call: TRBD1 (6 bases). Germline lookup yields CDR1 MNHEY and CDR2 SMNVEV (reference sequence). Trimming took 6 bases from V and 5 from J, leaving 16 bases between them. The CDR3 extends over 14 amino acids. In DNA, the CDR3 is TGTGCCAGCAGAGACCCCAGGGGCGTTACTGAAGCTTTCTTT. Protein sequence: CASRDPRGVTEAFF.

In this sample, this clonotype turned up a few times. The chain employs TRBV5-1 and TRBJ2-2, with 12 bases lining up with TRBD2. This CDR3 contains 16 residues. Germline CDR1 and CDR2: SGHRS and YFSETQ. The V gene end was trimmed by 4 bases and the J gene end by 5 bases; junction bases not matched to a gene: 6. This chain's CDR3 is CASSTGTSGSTGELFF. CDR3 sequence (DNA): TGCGCCAGCAGCACGGGGACTAGCGGGTCTACCGGGGAGCTGTTTTTT. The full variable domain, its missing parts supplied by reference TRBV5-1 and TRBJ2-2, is KAGVTQTPRYLIKTRGQQVTLSCSPISGHRSVSWYQQTPGQGLQFLFEYFSETQRNKGNFPGRFSGRQFSNSRSEMNVSTLELGDSALYLCASSTGTSGSTGELFFGEGSRLTVL.

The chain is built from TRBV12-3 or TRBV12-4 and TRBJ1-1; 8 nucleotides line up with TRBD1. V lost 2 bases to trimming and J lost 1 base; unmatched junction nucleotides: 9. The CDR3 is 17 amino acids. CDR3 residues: CASSLQGALNGNTEAFF. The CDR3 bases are TGTGCCAGCAGTTTACAGGGGGCGCTGAACGGGAACACTGAAGCTTTCTTT.

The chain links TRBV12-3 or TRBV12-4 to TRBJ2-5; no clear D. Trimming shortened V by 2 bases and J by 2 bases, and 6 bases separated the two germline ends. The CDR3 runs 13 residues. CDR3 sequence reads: CASSLWQQETQYF. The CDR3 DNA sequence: TGTGCCAGCAGTTTATGGCAGCAAGAGACCCAGTACTTC.

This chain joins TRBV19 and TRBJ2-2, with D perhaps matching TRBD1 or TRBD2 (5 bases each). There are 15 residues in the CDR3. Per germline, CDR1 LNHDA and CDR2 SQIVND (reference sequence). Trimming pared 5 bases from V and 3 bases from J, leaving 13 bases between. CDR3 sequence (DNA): TGTGCCAGTAGTCGGTGGGACCATCACACCGGGGAGCTGTTTTTT. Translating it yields CASSRWDHHTGELFF.

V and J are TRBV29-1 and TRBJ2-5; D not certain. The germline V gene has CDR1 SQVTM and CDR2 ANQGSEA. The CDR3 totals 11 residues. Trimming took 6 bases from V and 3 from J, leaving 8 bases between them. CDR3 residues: CSVQREETQYF. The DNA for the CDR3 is TGCAGCGTCCAACGCGAAGAGACCCAGTACTTC. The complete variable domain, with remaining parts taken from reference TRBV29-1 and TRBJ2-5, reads SAVISQKPSRDICQRGTSLTIQCQVDSQVTMMFWYRQQPGQSLTLIATANQGSEATYESGFVIDKFPISRPNLTFSTLTVSNMSPEDSSIYLCSVQREETQYFGPGTRLLVL.

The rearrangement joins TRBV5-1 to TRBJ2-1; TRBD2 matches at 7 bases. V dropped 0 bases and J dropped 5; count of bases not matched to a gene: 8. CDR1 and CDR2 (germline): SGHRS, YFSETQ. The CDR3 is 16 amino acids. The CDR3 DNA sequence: TGCGCCAGCAGCTTGGAGGCTAGCGGATGGAACAATGAGCAGTTCTTC. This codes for CASSLEASGWNNEQFF.

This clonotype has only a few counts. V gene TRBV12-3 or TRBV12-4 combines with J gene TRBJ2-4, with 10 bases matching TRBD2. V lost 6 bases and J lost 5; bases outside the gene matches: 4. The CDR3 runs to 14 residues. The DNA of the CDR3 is TGTGCCAGCAGGCCTAGCGGGAGCCAAAACATTCAGTACTTC. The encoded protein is CASRPSGSQNIQYF.

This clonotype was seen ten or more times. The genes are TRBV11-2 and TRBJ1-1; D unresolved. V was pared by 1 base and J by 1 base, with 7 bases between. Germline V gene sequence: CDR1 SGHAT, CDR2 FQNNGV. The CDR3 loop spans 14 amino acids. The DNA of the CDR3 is TGTGCCAGCAGCTTAGCCCCACAGAACACTGAAGCTTTCTTT. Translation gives CASSLAPQNTEAFF.

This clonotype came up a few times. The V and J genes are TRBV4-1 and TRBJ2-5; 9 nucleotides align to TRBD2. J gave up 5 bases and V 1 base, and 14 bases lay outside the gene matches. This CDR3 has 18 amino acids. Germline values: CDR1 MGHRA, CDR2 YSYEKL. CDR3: CASSQAPLAGAFDETQYF. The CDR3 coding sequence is TGCGCCAGCAGCCAAGCTCCACTAGCGGGTGCCTTCGACGAGACCCAGTACTTC.

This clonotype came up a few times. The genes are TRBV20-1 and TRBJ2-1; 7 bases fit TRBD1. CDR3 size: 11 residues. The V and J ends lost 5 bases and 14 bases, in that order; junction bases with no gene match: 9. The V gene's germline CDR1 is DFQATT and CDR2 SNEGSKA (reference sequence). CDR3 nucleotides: TGCAGTGCTCGTAAGACAGGGCTTAAGTTCTTC. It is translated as CSARKTGLKFF.